These 13 T cell receptor beta chains originate from one sample sequenced in a study of blood T cell repertoires in COVID-19. The table came from immunoSEQ multiplex PCR; TCRdb's copy has only in-frame clones and leaves some out. The sample yields some 370,000 clones, around 87% seen once. Source material: peripheral blood. The receptor set was obtained from a woman aged 25 to 45 with COVID-19, enrolled during active disease.

V gene TRBV29-1 combines with J gene TRBJ2-3; TRBD1 might be the D (6 bases). Germline assignment: CDR1 SQVTM and CDR2 ANQGSEA. V lost 4 bases to trimming and J lost 0 bases, with 11 bases between them. There are 14 residues in the CDR3. The CDR3 spells CSVARDTSTDTQYF. For the CDR3, the DNA is TGCAGCGTTGCCCGGGACACGAGCACAGATACGCAGTATTTT.

J is TRBJ2-2 and V is TRBV5-1; 8 bases match TRBD1. This CDR3 is built from 15 residues. CDR1 is SGHRS, CDR2 YFSETQ, per germline. Trimming at V came to 4 bases and at J to 1 base, leaving 3 bases not matched to a gene. The CDR3 loop reads CASSVGTGNTGELFF. The CDR3, as DNA: TGCGCCAGCAGCGTCGGGACAGGGAACACCGGGGAGCTGTTTTTT.

A single count supports this clone. This CDR3 is also generated by other DNA sequences in the sample. The chain links TRBV4-2 to TRBJ2-3; D is unresolved. V shed 1 base and J shed 0 bases, with 8 bases lying between them. The length of the CDR3 is 15 residues. From germline, CDR1 is LGHNA and CDR2 YNFKEQ. DNA of the CDR3: TGTGCCAGCAGCCAAGGGCCCGGGAGCACAGATACGCAGTATTTT. Its translation: CASSQGPGSTDTQYF.

The genes are TRBV28 and TRBJ2-6, with a possible D match to TRBD2 (7 bases). Germline assignment: CDR1 MDHEN and CDR2 SYDVKM. The CDR3 loop spans 16 amino acids. With 7 bases removed from V and 2 bases from J, the gap between germline ends came to 15 bases. The CDR3 reads CASTWGGAAGANVLTF. In DNA, the CDR3 is TGTGCCAGCACCTGGGGGGGGGCAGCTGGGGCCAACGTCCTGACTTTC.

This chain links TRBV5-8 with TRBJ1-6; 7 positions match TRBD1. V lost 4 bases and J lost 7; bases outside the gene matches: 8. Germline V gives CDR1 SGHTS, CDR2 YDEGEE. CDR3 length: 15 residues. For the CDR3, the DNA is TGTGCCAGCAGCGGAGACAGGGTAGCGAATTCACCCCTCCACTTT. Translated, it gives CASSGDRVANSPLHF.

The genes are TRBV11-2 and TRBJ2-1, with 15 bases aligning to TRBD2. Germline V gene lookup returns CDR1 SGHAT and CDR2 FQNNGV. There are 16 residues in the CDR3. With V trimmed by 5 bases and J by 5 bases, 4 bases remained unmatched. The CDR3 protein is CASSPRTSGRDNEQFF. As DNA, the CDR3 is TGTGCCAGCAGCCCCCGGACTAGCGGGAGGGACAATGAGCAGTTCTTC.

This clone was found once. This chain uses TRBV4-1 with TRBJ2-4; D is perhaps TRBD1 (7 bases). The V end lost 4 bases, the J end lost 13 bases, and 14 bases lay between the germline ends. The germline V gene has CDR1 MGHRA and CDR2 YSYEKL. The CDR3 is 12 residues long. Written as DNA, the CDR3 is TGCGCCAGCAGCCGAGGGGGCGGGGACCAGTACTTC. Its translation is CASSRGGGDQYF.

The chain couples TRBV9 to TRBJ2-7; TRBD1 aligns across 8 bases. There are 14 residues in the CDR3. Germline V gene lookup returns CDR1 SGDLS and CDR2 YYNGEE. J lost 3 bases, V lost 4 bases, and 6 bases had no gene match. As DNA, the CDR3 is TGTGCCAGCAGCATAGGACAGGGAAGCTACGAGCAGTACTTC. It translates to CASSIGQGSYEQYF.

The V and J genes are TRBV2 and TRBJ2-4; 8 bases match TRBD1. This CDR3 comprises 13 residues. With V trimmed by 4 bases and J by 10 bases, 6 bases remained unmatched. The germline CDR1 and CDR2 sequences are SNHLY and FYNNEI. CDR3 region: CASSGGTGSIQYF. The CDR3 region has the DNA TGTGCCAGCAGTGGGGGGACAGGCTCGATTCAGTACTTC.

There are a few counts of this clone. The chain links TRBV11-2 to TRBJ1-2, with 10 bases that match TRBD1. Germline loops: CDR1 SGHAT, CDR2 FQNNGV. The CDR3 loop spans 13 amino acids. V trimming: 5 bases; J trimming: 8 bases; junction bases outside the gene matches: 5. CDR3 nucleotides: TGTGCCAGCAGCGTCGGACAGGGGGAAGGCTACACCTTC. This translates into CASSVGQGEGYTF.

This clone was counted only a few times. V usage is TRBV5-1 and J usage is TRBJ2-3; no definite D call. V gave up 1 base and J gave up 0 bases, with 12 bases separating them. The CDR3 totals 16 residues. The germline V gene has CDR1 SGHRS and CDR2 YFSETQ. The CDR3 DNA is TGCGCCAGCAGCTTGATGACTGGAACTAGCACAGATACGCAGTATTTT. As protein: CASSLMTGTSTDTQYF.

The J gene is TRBJ2-3, the V gene TRBV7-9, with D perhaps matching TRBD2 (6 bases). The germline V gene has CDR1 SEHNR and CDR2 FQNEAQ (reference sequence). The germline V and J ends were trimmed by 1 base and 3 bases, with 8 bases remaining between them. The CDR3 spans 14 residues. The CDR3 bases are TGTGCCAGCAGCTTAGACGGGAGTACAGATACGCAGTATTTT. Its translation: CASSLDGSTDTQYF. The entire variable domain, with the rest obtained from reference TRBV7-9 and TRBJ2-3, is as follows: DTGVSQNPRHKITKRGQNVTFRCDPISEHNRLYWYRQTLGQGPEFLTYFQNEAQLEKSRLLSDRFSAERPKGSFSTLEIQRTEQGDSAMYLCASSLDGSTDTQYFGPGTRLTVL.

The rearrangement joins TRBV6-4 to TRBJ2-5; maybe TRBD2 (6 bases). V lost 4 bases to trimming and J lost 2 bases, with 14 bases between them. Germline CDR1 MRHNA, CDR2 SNTAGT. The CDR3 is made up of 15 amino acids. The CDR3 nucleotides read TGTGCCAGCAGTGTGGCCGCGGGAACTCAAGAGACCCAGTACTTC. Amino acid sequence: CASSVAAGTQETQYF.